This paragraph reports one T cell receptor (beta chain). This entry comes from a study of blood T cell repertoires in COVID-19. Study context: The samples span acute and convalescent COVID-19 from the United States, Italy and Spain. T cells, B-cell-depleted T cells, or PBMCs supplied cDNA or gDNA.

Per the original data handling: The authors estimated nucleated cell counts from reference gene primer amplification. Some clones are missing from TCRdb's copy, which holds only in-frame ones; the method was immunoSEQ multiplex PCR. Clone size and the V and J calls come from that table; the DNA yielded D and trimming. The sample shows around 100,000 clones, 85% of them seen only once. The ends were cut back, 2 bases at V and 3 bases at J, with 12 bases in the middle. Germline CDR1 SEHNR, CDR2 FQNEAQ (reference sequence). The CDR3 covers 15 residues. The gene calls are TRBV7-9 and TRBJ2-3, with D possibly matching TRBD2 (6 bases). The sample comprised peripheral blood. This receptor was obtained from a human donor in a cohort sampled during active COVID-19. The chain's CDR3 is CASSLISGSTDTQYF. The CDR3 nucleotides read TGTGCCAGCAGCTTAATTAGCGGTAGTACAGATACGCAGTATTTT.